This passage covers 13 T cell receptor beta chains from one sample sequenced in a study of T cells after posttransplantation cyclophosphamide (dated by TCRdb to 2016 to 2018). Receptor amplification or capture employed the immunoSEQ multiplex PCR assay. The source is immuneACCESS, and TCRdb retained only in-frame sequences with V and J called. Part of the clones is not carried over; for the studies checked, unresolved V genes explain less than half of this, and the remainder is unexplained. In all, the sample holds 45,000 to 65,000 clones, and roughly 84% of those were seen once. Clones ranked in the top ten supply approximately 3% of the sample. Input material: PBMCs. Every receptor here comes from a man under 40 with a blood cancer, CMV-positive, and with a related stem cell donor.

The V and J genes are TRBV7-3 and TRBJ2-3; D is uncertain. The length of the CDR3 is 13 residues. V lost 5 bases and J lost 7, with 13 bases in between. Looked up from germline, CDR1 is SGHTA and CDR2 is FQGTGA. CDR3: CASSPHSSYTQYF. In DNA form, the CDR3 reads TGTGCCAGCAGCCCCCACTCGAGTTATACGCAGTATTTT.

This clone was picked up one time. The chain employs TRBV5-1 and TRBJ1-1; D possibly corresponds to TRBD1 (5 bases). The CDR3 is made up of 14 amino acids. Deletions cut 4 bases from V and 1 base from J, with 11 bases between. Germline CDR1 SGHRS, CDR2 YFSETQ. CDR3 in amino acids: CASSLQVGNTEAFF. DNA for the CDR3: TGCGCCAGCAGCCTACAGGTAGGGAACACTGAAGCTTTCTTT.

The chain has TRBV5-1 and TRBJ2-2; tentative D call: TRBD1 (5 bases). The V gene lost 0 bases and the J gene lost 6 bases, with 18 bases spanning the gap. The germline V gene has CDR1 SGHRS and CDR2 YFSETQ. CDR3 length: 17 amino acids. The CDR3 DNA reads as TGCGCCAGCAGCTTGGAGCCTCCAGGACAAGGCCCCGGGGAGCTGTTTTTT. Its translation: CASSLEPPGQGPGELFF.

The V and J genes are TRBV7-2 and TRBJ2-2, with TRBD2 matching 7 bases. The germline gives CDR1 SGHTA, CDR2 FQGNSA. J gave up 2 bases and V 5 bases, and 5 bases lay outside the gene matches. The CDR3 is made up of 15 amino acids. DNA for the CDR3: TGTGCCAGCAGCCTTGGACTAGTCAACACCGGGGAGCTGTTTTTT. Its protein is CASSLGLVNTGELFF.

This chain links TRBV5-1 with TRBJ1-1; D is uncertain. This CDR3 region has 15 residues. Germline-derived CDR1 and CDR2 are SGHRS and YFSETQ. Trimming removed 2 bases at V and 0 bases at J, with 11 bases between. The chain's CDR3 is CASSLEGGVNTEAFF. As DNA, the CDR3 is TGCGCCAGCAGCTTAGAGGGTGGGGTGAACACTGAAGCTTTCTTT.

V is TRBV7-3 and J is TRBJ2-1; D remains unclear. V was trimmed by 5 bases and J by 7 bases, leaving 12 bases between them. Germline CDR1 and CDR2: SGHTA and FQGTGA. This CDR3 comprises 13 residues. CDR3 loop: CASSPSRWNEQFF. CDR3 nucleotide sequence: TGTGCCAGCAGCCCATCGCGGTGGAATGAGCAGTTCTTC. Using reference TRBV7-3 and TRBJ2-1 for the parts outside the CDR3, the full variable domain is GAGVSQTPSNKVTEKGKYVELRCDPISGHTALYWYRQSLGQGPEFLIYFQGTGAADDSGLPNDRFFAVRPEGSVSTLKIQRTERGDSAVYLCASSPSRWNEQFFGPGTRLTVL.

This clone has only a few counts. V is TRBV19 and J is TRBJ1-1; D possibly corresponds to TRBD1 (5 bases). Trimming removed 3 bases at V and 1 base at J, with 9 bases between. Germline V gene lookup returns CDR1 LNHDA and CDR2 SQIVND (reference sequence). This CDR3 has 14 residues. The DNA for the CDR3 is TGTGCCAGTAGTATGTGGCAGGGGAACACTGAAGCTTTCTTT. As protein: CASSMWQGNTEAFF.

This clone was counted a few times. The chain links TRBV2 to TRBJ1-5; D call uncertain. CDR1 and CDR2 (germline): SNHLY, FYNNEI. The CDR3 runs 13 residues. Trimming took 1 base from V and 6 from J, leaving 7 bases between them. The CDR3 DNA follows: TGTGCCAGCAGTGAAGGTCCCAGTCAGCCCCAGCATTTT. The encoded protein is CASSEGPSQPQHF.

This clone was detected once. This chain uses TRBV7-9 with TRBJ2-6; a possible D gene is TRBD2 (5 bases). The CDR3 runs to 15 residues. Germline V CDR1 and CDR2: SEHNR, FQNEAQ (reference sequence). V was clipped by 6 bases and J by 2 bases, with 11 bases between them. The CDR3 DNA reads as TGTGCCAGCAGGCTAGCCCAGGCTGGGGCCAACGTCCTGACTTTC. Its protein is CASRLAQAGANVLTF.

The chain joins TRBV7-2 to TRBJ1-4, with D possibly being TRBD1 (5 bases). V was shortened by 5 bases and J by 4 bases, with 11 bases between the two germline ends. The CDR3 is made up of 14 amino acids. Germline values: CDR1 SGHTA, CDR2 FQGNSA. CDR3 sequence reads: CASSPGLINEKLFF. The DNA for the CDR3 is TGTGCCAGCAGCCCGGGACTGATTAATGAAAAACTGTTTTTT.

This clone was seen only once. The chain joins TRBV5-4 to TRBJ1-1; 7 nucleotides align to TRBD1. The CDR3 contains 13 residues. Trimming removed 7 bases from V and 4 bases from J; junction bases left unmatched: 7. Germline loops: CDR1 SGHNT, CDR2 YYREEE (reference sequence). CDR3 in amino acids: CASGDSWTTEAFF. The CDR3 nucleotides read TGTGCCAGCGGGGACAGTTGGACCACTGAAGCTTTCTTT.

The genes are TRBV15 and TRBJ1-6; D may be TRBD1 (6 bases). The CDR3 sequence is 15 residues long. The V end was cut by 5 bases, the J end by 9 bases, with 17 bases between. In germline, CDR1 is LNHNV, CDR2 YYDKDF (reference sequence). The CDR3 region has the DNA TGTGCCACCAGCGAGGGGGGAGGGGGAAGTTCACCCCTCCACTTT. Translating it yields CATSEGGGGSSPLHF.

This rearrangement joins TRBV7-2 to TRBJ2-7; 7 nucleotides line up with TRBD2. V trimming: 3 bases; J trimming: 3 bases; junction bases outside the gene matches: 2. Germline V CDR1 and CDR2: SGHTA, FQGNSA. The CDR3 covers 13 residues. The CDR3 DNA reads TGTGCCAGCAGCTTCGGGGGGTACTACGAGCAGTACTTC. This codes for CASSFGGYYEQYF.